This T cell receptor beta chain derives from a study of cytomegalovirus exposure and HLA in healthy donors. Study-wide results and caveats: Later analysis suggested most CMV-associated TCR beta chains were HLA-restricted. Earlier analysis found most TCR beta V segments productive about 87% or about 30% of the time. Sequencing depth roughly uniform across donors was assumed in presence/absence analyses.

Germline V gene data show CDR1 as SEHNR and CDR2 as FQNEAQ (reference sequence). The CDR3 totals 13 residues. V shed 5 bases, J shed 5 bases, and the junction held 6 bases outside the gene matches. It was with 60 Vbeta and 13 Jbeta primers that the PCR ran. TCRdb keeps only in-frame clones here, not all; method: immunoSEQ multiplex PCR. Here the sample spans around 260,000 clones, 80% being singletons. Concerning this clone: Its target is not known.

The specimen sequenced was PBMCs. The chain joins TRBV7-9 to TRBJ2-7; 7 bases match TRBD1. This sequence originates from a girl aged 2 to 10 in good health and CMV-seronegative. CDR3 sequence reads: CASSPRQGNEQYF. DNA for the CDR3: TGTGCCAGCAGCCCTAGACAGGGAAACGAGCAGTACTTC.